The 32 T cell receptor beta chains given below trace back to one sample, sequenced in a study of blood T cells in healthy people across ages. Alongside a J-beta primer mix, a sample-barcoded 5' primer served in a second PCR lasting roughly 6 to 12 cycles. TCRdb re-called the 5' RACE reads through MiXCR, storing one row per CDR3 protein. The table includes 1.5 million to 2 million distinct CDR3 sequences, over 25% detected once. Sequencing was performed on blood. The receptors were sampled from a woman in her 30s in good health.

The rearrangement links TRBV12-3 or TRBV12-4 to TRBJ1-2; 8 bases match TRBD1. The CDR3 is 14 amino acids. V trimming: 6 bases; J trimming: 7 bases; junction bases outside the gene matches: 10. The CDR3 DNA sequence: TGTGCCAGCAGCTTCCAGGGGGCTCTGGGTGGCTACACCTTC. This codes for CASSFQGALGGYTF.

This clonotype is a singleton in its sample. The gene calls are TRBV7-9 and TRBJ1-3; possibly TRBD1 for D (5 bases). This CDR3 contains 15 residues. Germline V gene data show CDR1 as SEHNR and CDR2 as FQNEAQ (reference sequence). Deletions cut 3 bases from V and 4 bases from J, with 13 bases between. The CDR3 nucleotides are TGTGCCAGCAGCTTGGGCAGGGCGGCCGGAAACACCATATATTTT. It is translated as CASSLGRAAGNTIYF.

In regard to this clonotype: This sequence may be a read error, since a much larger clone differs from it by one base. This rearrangement joins TRBV9 to TRBJ2-5; the match to TRBD2 covers 12 bases. Germline V lookup: CDR1 SGDLS, CDR2 YYNGEE. The J segment lost 2 bases and the V segment lost 0 bases, leaving 5 bases of the junction unmatched. The CDR3 runs to 17 residues. The CDR3 loop reads CASSVGLAGGRQETQYF. The CDR3 nucleotides read TGTGCCAGCAGCGTAGGTCTAGCGGGAGGGAGACAAGAGACCCAGTACTTC.

The V and J genes are TRBV5-5 and TRBJ1-5; 9 nucleotides line up with TRBD1. This CDR3 spans 16 amino acids. The V gene end was trimmed by 2 bases and the J gene end by 4 bases; junction bases not matched to a gene: 7. Germline lookup yields CDR1 SGHKS and CDR2 YYEKEE (reference sequence). CDR3 in amino acids: CASSLTGTGSNQPQHF. As DNA, the CDR3 is TGTGCCAGCAGCTTAACCGGGACAGGGAGTAATCAGCCCCAGCATTTT.

This clonotype was detected a few times. The V call is TRBV3-1, the J call TRBJ1-5, with TRBD1 identical over 7 bases. The CDR3 is 14 residues long. The J segment lost 4 bases and the V segment lost 1 base, leaving 1 base of the junction unmatched. Per the germline V gene, CDR1 is LGHDT and CDR2 is YNNKEL (reference sequence). The CDR3 loop reads CASSQGDRNQPQHF. The CDR3 DNA reads as TGTGCCAGCAGCCAAGGGGACAGAAATCAGCCCCAGCATTTT.

About this clonotype: A read error is possible here, since a much larger clone lies one base away. The V gene is TRBV24-1, the J gene TRBJ2-7, with a possible D match to TRBD1 (5 bases). From germline, CDR1 is KGHDR and CDR2 SFDVKD. Trimming took off 4 bases at V and 7 bases at J, with 10 bases between the two ends. The CDR3 sequence is 12 residues long. CDR3 sequence (DNA): TGTGCCACCAGTGAGGGGCGGAATGAGCAGTACTTC. Its protein is CATSEGRNEQYF.

The chain employs TRBV2 and TRBJ2-7; D remains unclear. Germline CDR1 and CDR2: SNHLY and FYNNEI. Trimming took off 3 bases at V and 9 bases at J, with 9 bases between the two ends. This CDR3 region has 11 residues. The CDR3 coding sequence is TGTGCCAGCAGTGACCAGCCGTGGCAGTACTTC. Residues: CASSDQPWQYF. The full variable domain, completed using reference TRBV2 and TRBJ2-7, is EPEVTQTPSHQVTQMGQEVILRCVPISNHLYFYWYRQILGQKVEFLVSFYNNEISEKSEIFDDQFSVERPDGSNFTLKIRSTKLEDSAMYFCASSDQPWQYFGPGTRLTVT.

This clonotype was detected only a few times. V usage is TRBV20-1 and J usage is TRBJ2-3, with D possibly being TRBD1 or TRBD2 (5 bases each). Germline lookup yields CDR1 DFQATT and CDR2 SNEGSKA (reference sequence). V lost 2 bases and J lost 7, with 13 bases in between. The CDR3 covers 13 residues. CDR3 DNA sequence: TGCAGTGCTAGAACGGGGCCTACATATACGCAGTATTTT. Protein: CSARTGPTYTQYF.

V and J are TRBV5-1 and TRBJ2-5, with a possible D match to TRBD1 (5 bases). The germline V gene encodes CDR1 SGHRS and CDR2 YFSETQ. The CDR3 runs 15 residues. Trimming took 0 bases from V and 2 from J, leaving 11 bases between them. Here the CDR3 reads CASSLEGASQETQYF. In DNA form, the CDR3 reads TGCGCCAGCAGCTTGGAAGGGGCAAGTCAAGAGACCCAGTACTTC.

This clonotype has more than one count but fewer than ten. The V call is TRBV28, the J call TRBJ2-1, with 9 bases lining up with TRBD2. Germline trimming cut 5 bases from V and 6 bases from J; bases unmatched to any gene: 5. The germline V gene has CDR1 MDHEN and CDR2 SYDVKM. The CDR3 is 14 residues long. The CDR3 DNA is TGTGCCAGCAGTCCTTTAGCGGGGGCCAATGAGCAGTTCTTC. Protein product: CASSPLAGANEQFF. The variable domain in full, completed from reference TRBV28 and TRBJ2-1, reads DVKVTQSSRYLVKRTGEKVFLECVQDMDHENMFWYRQDPGLGLRLIYFSYDVKMKEKGDIPEGYSVSREKKERFSLILESASTNQTSMYLCASSPLAGANEQFFGPGTRLTVL.

This clonotype was seen repeatedly, ten times or more. The V call is TRBV4-2, the J call TRBJ2-3; TRBD2 agrees at 12 bases. Germline trimming cut 0 bases from V and 2 bases from J; bases unmatched to any gene: 6. CDR3 size: 18 residues. Germline V gene data show CDR1 as LGHNA and CDR2 as YNFKEQ. The CDR3 here is CASSQEVASGGDTDTQYF. The CDR3 DNA reads TGTGCCAGCAGCCAAGAAGTTGCTAGCGGGGGGGACACAGATACGCAGTATTTT.

This clonotype has a count of ten or more. The chain links TRBV12-3 or TRBV12-4 to TRBJ2-5; D perhaps matches TRBD2 (6 bases). Trimming took 5 bases from V and 5 from J, leaving 15 bases between them. This CDR3 has 14 amino acids. CDR3 bases: TGTGCCAGCAGTCTCCAAGCGGGTGTGGAGACCCAGTACTTC. Its protein is CASSLQAGVETQYF.

This clonotype came up a few times. The CDR3 protein is CASSYSNQELANYGYTF. The CDR3 bases are TGTGCCAGCAGTTACTCGAACCAGGAGTTAGCTAACTATGGCTACACCTTC. The chain has TRBV6-6 and TRBJ1-2; D unclear. Trimming took off 0 bases at V and 0 bases at J, with 14 bases between the two ends. This CDR3 spans 17 amino acids. Germline values: CDR1 MNHNY, CDR2 SVGAGI (reference sequence).

The DNA of the CDR3 is TGCAGTGCTAGTAGTAGCAGGCCAGAGACCCAGTACTTC. Protein sequence: CSASSSRPETQYF. This chain links TRBV20-1 with TRBJ2-5, with no clear D. V dropped 3 bases and J dropped 4 bases, with 12 bases sitting between them. This CDR3 is built from 13 residues. The germline V gene encodes CDR1 DFQATT and CDR2 SNEGSKA (reference sequence).

This clonotype was counted only a few times. The chain combines TRBV12-5 with TRBJ2-4; 7 bases are shared with TRBD1. The germline V gene encodes CDR1 LGHNT and CDR2 FRNRAP. This CDR3 region has 12 residues. V shed 6 bases, J shed 9 bases, and the junction held 5 bases outside the gene matches. CDR3 DNA: TGTGCTAGTGGCGACAGGGTTGGCATTCAGTACTTC. This codes for CASGDRVGIQYF.

This clonotype appeared many times. The chain recombines TRBV4-1 with TRBJ2-7; no clear D. CDR3 length: 13 amino acids. Germline assignment: CDR1 MGHRA and CDR2 YSYEKL. V was cut by 4 bases and J by 5 bases, with 12 bases left in between. Here the CDR3 reads CASSRPAADEQYF. As DNA, the CDR3 is TGCGCCAGCAGCCGGCCAGCCGCGGACGAGCAGTACTTC.

The gene calls are TRBV27 and TRBJ2-1; D is perhaps TRBD2 (6 bases). The CDR3 consists of 15 residues. Trimming took off 4 bases at V and 4 bases at J, with 14 bases between the two ends. The germline CDR1 and CDR2 sequences are MNHEY and SMNVEV (reference sequence). The CDR3 is CASSSTRSRYNEQFF. Written as DNA, the CDR3 is TGTGCCAGCAGTTCGACTAGAAGTCGGTACAATGAGCAGTTCTTC.

The chain joins TRBV27 to TRBJ2-5; no firm D call. This CDR3 has 14 amino acids. With 8 bases removed from V and 2 bases from J, the gap between germline ends came to 15 bases. Germline loops: CDR1 MNHEY, CDR2 SMNVEV (reference sequence). The DNA of the CDR3 is TGTGCCAGCCGCACCCGATGGCGGCAAGAGACCCAGTACTTC. Its protein is CASRTRWRQETQYF.

The CDR3 DNA follows: TGCGCCAGCAGCCAAGTTAGTAGCGGGGTCCAGTACGAGCAGTACTTC. Translation gives CASSQVSSGVQYEQYF. This chain links TRBV4-3 with TRBJ2-5, with 8 bases matching TRBD2. The J call is doubtful: the DNA matches TRBJ2-7 better. CDR1 and CDR2 (germline): LGHNA, YSLEER. The CDR3 length is 16 residues.

A word on this clonotype: With a much larger clone just one base away, this may be a read error. The missing conserved phenylalanine or tryptophan at the end of this CDR3 makes a read error likely. The chain employs TRBV10-2 and TRBJ2-3; the match to TRBD2 covers 10 bases. Germline CDR1 WSHSY, CDR2 SAAADI. J gave up 0 bases and V 6 bases, and 9 bases lay outside the gene matches. The CDR3 is made up of 17 amino acids. The CDR3 coding sequence is TGCGCCAGCAGAGTACAGACTAGCGGGCTTAGCACAGATACGCAGTATTTG. Translating it yields CASRVQTSGLSTDTQYL.

This rearrangement joins TRBV9 to TRBJ2-1, with a tentative D call TRBD1 (5 bases). Germline V gene sequence: CDR1 SGDLS, CDR2 YYNGEE. V gave up 3 bases and J gave up 8 bases, with 9 bases separating them. The CDR3 extends over 12 amino acids. In nucleotides, the CDR3 is TGTGCCAGCAGCGCTGACAGTCATGAGCAGTTCTTC. Amino acids: CASSADSHEQFF.

The V call is TRBV20-1, the J call TRBJ1-4, with D possibly being TRBD1 (5 bases). V lost 6 bases and J 4 bases, leaving 12 bases between the germline ends. The germline V gene has CDR1 DFQATT and CDR2 SNEGSKA (reference sequence). The CDR3 has 13 amino acids. CDR3 protein: CSAQRGVNEKLFF. Here the CDR3 DNA reads TGCAGTGCCCAAAGGGGCGTTAATGAAAAACTGTTTTTT.

This clonotype came up a few times. The chain recombines TRBV6-2 or TRBV6-3 with TRBJ2-1, with 14 nucleotides matching TRBD2. This CDR3 contains 17 residues. Trimming at V came to 4 bases and at J to 8 bases, leaving 10 bases not matched to a gene. Germline assignment: CDR1 MNHEY and CDR2 SVGEGT. CDR3 coding DNA: TGTGCCAGCAGTTCATCACCCGGGACTAGCGGGAGTCATGAGCAGTTCTTC. Translation: CASSSSPGTSGSHEQFF.

V is TRBV3-1 and J is TRBJ2-3; weak D call: TRBD1 (5 bases). The CDR3 totals 14 residues. Germline V CDR1 and CDR2: LGHDT, YNNKEL (reference sequence). V was cut by 3 bases and J by 4 bases, with 11 bases left in between. The DNA of the CDR3 is TGTGCCAGCAGCCATGCCCTACAGGCAGATACGCAGTATTTT. Amino acids: CASSHALQADTQYF.

Notes on this clonotype: An end of the junction differs from the germline gene, which may be a read error. The CDR3 loop is CASSVVAGGLYDEQFF. CDR3 nucleotide sequence: TGTGCCAGCAGCGTAGTAGCGGGAGGGCTCTACGATGAGCAGTTCTTC. The V call is TRBV9, the J call TRBJ2-1; 11 nucleotides line up with TRBD2. CDR1 is SGDLS and CDR2 is YYNGEE in the germline V gene. CDR3 length: 16 residues. The whole variable domain, filled in from reference TRBV9 and TRBJ2-1, reads DSGVTQTPKHLITATGQRVTLRCSPRSGDLSVYWYQQSLDQGLQFLIQYYNGEERAKGNILERFSAQQFPDLHSELNLSSLELGDSALYFCASSVVAGGLYDEQFFGPGTRLTVL.

The sample holds a few counts of this clonotype. The chain is built from TRBV20-1 and TRBJ1-2; TRBD1 matches at 8 bases. The CDR3 has 16 amino acids. CDR1 DFQATT and CDR2 SNEGSKA come from the germline V gene (reference sequence). With V trimmed by 3 bases and J by 1 base, 10 bases remained unmatched. This CDR3 is CSASAGTGKSNYGYTF. The CDR3 nucleotides are TGCAGTGCTAGCGCCGGGACAGGAAAGAGTAACTATGGCTACACCTTC.

The genes are TRBV7-2 and TRBJ2-1, with 8 bases that match TRBD2. Per the germline V gene, CDR1 is SGHTA and CDR2 is FQGNSA. With 5 bases clipped from V and 4 bases from J, the junction kept 10 bases outside the gene matches. This CDR3 is 16 amino acids long. CDR3 sequence (DNA): TGTGCCAGCAGCACCTTTTTAGCGGGATCGTACAATGAGCAGTTCTTC. Amino acids: CASSTFLAGSYNEQFF.

This clonotype was seen a few times. The genes are TRBV19 and TRBJ2-1; 10 bases map to TRBD2. After removal of 5 bases from V and 1 base from J, the junction contained 14 bases not matched to a gene. Germline CDR1 LNHDA, CDR2 SQIVND (reference sequence). The CDR3 loop spans 19 amino acids. The CDR3 nucleotides are TGTGCCAGTAGTCCCCGGGGGAGCGGGGGGGCCTATTCCTACAATGAGCAGTTCTTC. Translating it yields CASSPRGSGGAYSYNEQFF.

This clonotype was seen ten or more times. The gene calls are TRBV4-2 and TRBJ2-7; D may match TRBD1 or TRBD2 (5 bases each). The ends were cut back, 1 base at V and 4 bases at J, with 11 bases in the middle. Germline V gives CDR1 LGHNA, CDR2 YNFKEQ. This CDR3 comprises 14 residues. The chain's CDR3 is CASSQGDVAYEQYF. The CDR3 DNA follows: TGTGCCAGCAGCCAAGGGGACGTAGCGTACGAGCAGTACTTC.

The chain links TRBV5-6 to TRBJ2-1; D is possibly TRBD2 (5 bases). The CDR3 contains 15 residues. Germline CDR1 reads SGHDT; CDR2 reads YYEEEE. V lost 4 bases, J lost 6 bases, and 17 bases lay in between. CDR3 DNA: TGTGCCAGCAGCGTGGGGTCAGGACGGGGCAATGAGCAGTTCTTC. Its protein is CASSVGSGRGNEQFF.

This clonotype has ten or more counts. This CDR3 is CASSPPTLAGGNEQFF. CDR3 DNA: TGTGCCAGCTCACCACCGACATTAGCGGGAGGGAATGAGCAGTTCTTC. The chain joins TRBV18 to TRBJ2-1, with 11 positions matching TRBD2. This CDR3 has 16 residues. Germline loops: CDR1 KGHSH, CDR2 LQKENI. V shed 0 bases, J shed 7 bases, and the junction held 5 bases outside the gene matches.

This chain uses TRBV9 with TRBJ2-3, with D tentatively TRBD2 (7 bases). With 4 bases removed from V and 4 bases from J, the gap between germline ends came to 19 bases. The CDR3 loop spans 16 amino acids. Germline V gene lookup returns CDR1 SGDLS and CDR2 YYNGEE. The DNA of the CDR3 is TGTGCCAGCAGCCCGGGTAGGGGGGGGCGATCAGATACGCAGTATTTT. This sequence encodes CASSPGRGGRSDTQYF.